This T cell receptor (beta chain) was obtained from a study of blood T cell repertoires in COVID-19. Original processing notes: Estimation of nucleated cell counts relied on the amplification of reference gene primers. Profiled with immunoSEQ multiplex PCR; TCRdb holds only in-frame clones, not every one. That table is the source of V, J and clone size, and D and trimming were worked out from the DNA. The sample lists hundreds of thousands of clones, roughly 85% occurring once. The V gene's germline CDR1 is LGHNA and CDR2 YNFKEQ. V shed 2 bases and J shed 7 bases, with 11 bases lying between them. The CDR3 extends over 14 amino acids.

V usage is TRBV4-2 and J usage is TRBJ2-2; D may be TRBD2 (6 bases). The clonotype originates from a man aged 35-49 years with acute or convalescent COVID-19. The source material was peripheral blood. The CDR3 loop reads CASSQPGAGGELFF. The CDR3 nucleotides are TGTGCCAGCAGCCAACCGGGAGCCGGCGGGGAGCTGTTTTTT.